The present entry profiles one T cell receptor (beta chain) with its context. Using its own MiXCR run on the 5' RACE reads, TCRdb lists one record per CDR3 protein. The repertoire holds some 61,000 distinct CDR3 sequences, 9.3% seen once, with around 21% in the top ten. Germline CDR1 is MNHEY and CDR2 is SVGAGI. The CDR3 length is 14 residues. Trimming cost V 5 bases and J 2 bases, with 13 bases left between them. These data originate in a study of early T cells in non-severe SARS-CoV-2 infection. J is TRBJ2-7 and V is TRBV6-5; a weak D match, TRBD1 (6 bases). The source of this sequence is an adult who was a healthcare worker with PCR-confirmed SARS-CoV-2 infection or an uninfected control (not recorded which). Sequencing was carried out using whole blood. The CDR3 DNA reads TGTGCCAGCAGTAAACCGGGACACCCCTACGAGCAGTACTTC. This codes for CASSKPGHPYEQYF.